The next 23 T cell receptor beta chains were all read from a single sample in a study of memory CD4+ T cells and cytomegalovirus serostatus. Assay used: immunoSEQ multiplex PCR; TCRdb lists only in-frame clones, some missing. The data hold around 61,000 clones, with 82% observed a single time. The sort gate was single viable CD3+CD4+CD8-CD45RO+ cells for memory CD4+ T cells. The sequenced sample was memory CD4+ T cells from blood. The receptors come from an adult in good health and CMV-seronegative.

This rearrangement joins TRBV6-1 to TRBJ1-4, with TRBD1 identical over 8 bases. The CDR3 is made up of 17 amino acids. CDR1 and CDR2 from the germline V gene are MNHNS and SASEGT. Unmatched junction bases numbered 6, after V lost 3 bases and J lost 0 bases. In DNA form, the CDR3 reads TGTGCCAGCAGTGACCGGACAGGGCTCACAACTAATGAAAAACTGTTTTTT. It encodes CASSDRTGLTTNEKLFF.

The CDR3 is CASSGRDRGSYEQYF. DNA of the CDR3: TGTGCCAGCAGTGGCCGGGACAGGGGCTCCTACGAGCAGTACTTC. The rearrangement uses TRBV6-5 and TRBJ2-7; 10 positions agree with TRBD1. The ends lost 5 bases at V and 0 bases at J; junction bases unmatched: 4. The length of the CDR3 is 15 residues. Germline values: CDR1 MNHEY, CDR2 SVGAGI.

J is TRBJ1-1 and V is TRBV7-2, with D possibly TRBD1 on 5 matching bases. CDR1 SGHTA and CDR2 FQGNSA come from the germline V gene. Trimming left V 1 base short and J 1 base short, with 7 bases between. CDR3 length equals 14 residues. CDR3 DNA sequence: TGTGCCAGCAGCTTAGACGGACAGAACACTGAAGCTTTCTTT. This sequence encodes CASSLDGQNTEAFF. Complete variable domain (other parts from reference TRBV7-2 and TRBJ1-1): GAGVSQSPSNKVTEKGKDVELRCDPISGHTALYWYRQSLGQGLEFLIYFQGNSAPDKSGLPSDRFSAERTGGSVSTLTIQRTQQEDSAVYLCASSLDGQNTEAFFGQGTRLTVV.

This clone showed up just a few times. The chain couples TRBV7-3 to TRBJ2-3, with a weak D call TRBD1 (8 bases). CDR1 and CDR2 from the germline V gene are SGHTA and FQGTGA. The CDR3 covers 21 residues. V shed 1 base and J shed 2 bases, with 28 bases lying between them. The CDR3 here is CASSLIFRGRVVGGVTDTQYF. CDR3 bases: TGTGCCAGCAGCTTAATTTTCAGGGGGCGAGTGGTTGGGGGGGTCACAGATACGCAGTATTTT.

V gene TRBV28 combines with J gene TRBJ1-3; D ambiguous. From germline, CDR1 is MDHEN and CDR2 SYDVKM. The CDR3 is made up of 16 amino acids. The ends were cut back, 2 bases at V and 5 bases at J, with 16 bases in the middle. CDR3 bases: TGTGCCAGCAGTTTACGAGGAGTTAAAACCCGAAACACCATATATTTT. This encodes CASSLRGVKTRNTIYF. The variable domain in full, with the rest retrieved from reference TRBV28 and TRBJ1-3, is DVKVTQSSRYLVKRTGEKVFLECVQDMDHENMFWYRQDPGLGLRLIYFSYDVKMKEKGDIPEGYSVSREKKERFSLILESASTNQTSMYLCASSLRGVKTRNTIYFGEGSWLTVV.

The chain joins TRBV5-4 to TRBJ2-1, with 15 bases aligning to TRBD2. After removal of 5 bases from V and 9 bases from J, the junction contained 9 bases not matched to a gene. The germline V gene encodes CDR1 SGHNT and CDR2 YYREEE (reference sequence). The CDR3 length is 16 residues. The DNA for the CDR3 is TGTGCCAGCAGGCTAGGGACTAGCGGGGGGCGCGGTGAGCAGTTCTTC. This translates into CASRLGTSGGRGEQFF.

The chain couples TRBV7-8 to TRBJ2-5, with no clear D. The V end was cut by 5 bases, the J end by 4 bases, with 14 bases between. This CDR3 region has 14 residues. Per the germline V gene, CDR1 is SGHVS and CDR2 is FQNEAQ. CDR3 bases: TGTGCCAGCAGCCCCTATCCCCTCGGAGAGACCCAGTACTTC. Amino acid sequence: CASSPYPLGETQYF.

The rearrangement joins TRBV19 to TRBJ1-2; 7 positions agree with TRBD1. Germline V gene data show CDR1 as LNHDA and CDR2 as SQIVND (reference sequence). With V trimmed by 3 bases and J by 7 bases, 8 bases remained unmatched. The CDR3 runs 14 residues. The CDR3 sequence is CASSMTGPAGGYTF. The CDR3 DNA follows: TGTGCCAGTAGTATGACAGGGCCTGCTGGTGGCTACACCTTC.

This clone was picked up one time. The genes are TRBV6-1 and TRBJ2-5, with D perhaps TRBD1 (5 bases). This CDR3 has 13 amino acids. Germline values: CDR1 MNHNS, CDR2 SASEGT. The V and J ends lost 7 bases and 9 bases respectively, with 18 bases between them. The CDR3: CASKLDTRRAQYF. The DNA of the CDR3 is TGTGCCAGCAAGTTGGACACCCGACGGGCCCAGTACTTC.

The J gene is TRBJ1-2, the V gene TRBV10-3; 8 bases match TRBD1. This CDR3 has 14 amino acids. Losses at the gene ends were 6 bases for V and 2 bases for J; bases not matched to a gene: 5. Germline V CDR1 and CDR2: ENHRY, SYGVKD. The CDR3, as DNA: TGTGCCATCAGAGCCGGGACAGGAAACTATGGCTACACCTTC. Its protein is CAIRAGTGNYGYTF.

This clone was counted only a few times. The gene calls are TRBV6-5 and TRBJ1-6, with D possibly being TRBD1 (5 bases). This CDR3 is 14 amino acids long. Between the trimmed V and J ends, which lost 4 bases and 6 bases, there was a span of 10 bases. The V gene's germline CDR1 is MNHEY and CDR2 SVGAGI. The DNA for the CDR3 is TGTGCCAGCAGTTCCCAGGGTTTTAATTCACCCCTCCACTTT. Translating it yields CASSSQGFNSPLHF.

In this sample, this clone turned up a few times. The chain combines TRBV5-1 with TRBJ2-7; 11 bases are a match to TRBD2. The CDR3 has 15 residues. Germline CDR1 is SGHRS and CDR2 is YFSETQ. Germline trimming cut 5 bases from V and 0 bases from J; bases unmatched to any gene: 4. The CDR3 spells CASRETSGVSYEQYF. Here the CDR3 DNA reads TGCGCCAGCAGGGAGACTAGCGGGGTCTCCTACGAGCAGTACTTC.

This chain links TRBV19 with TRBJ2-3; the match to TRBD1 covers 12 bases. Germline lookup yields CDR1 LNHDA and CDR2 SQIVND (reference sequence). This CDR3 is built from 16 residues. The J segment lost 4 bases and the V segment lost 6 bases, leaving 8 bases of the junction unmatched. The CDR3 DNA reads as TGTGCCAGTAGCCCTCCGGGACAGGGGGCCGCAGATACGCAGTATTTT. Protein: CASSPPGQGAADTQYF.

The chain recombines TRBV5-5 with TRBJ2-7; unclear D gene. V was shortened by 4 bases and J by 2 bases, with 16 bases between the two germline ends. Germline assignment: CDR1 SGHKS and CDR2 YYEKEE (reference sequence). This CDR3 is 15 amino acids long. CDR3 DNA: TGTGCCAGCAGCCCCAGTGGCTTGCTTACCTACGAGCAGTACTTC. Amino acids: CASSPSGLLTYEQYF.

This clone was seen more than once but under ten times. This chain connects TRBV5-4 to TRBJ2-5; 8 bases agree with TRBD1. This CDR3 comprises 14 residues. Germline CDR1 reads SGHNT; CDR2 reads YYREEE (reference sequence). The V and J ends lost 4 bases and 3 bases, in that order; junction bases with no gene match: 5. DNA for the CDR3: TGTGCCAGCAGCCCCCGGACAGGGAAAGAGACCCAGTACTTC. It codes for CASSPRTGKETQYF.

This clone occurred a few times. The chain joins TRBV30 to TRBJ1-1; weak D call: TRBD1 (6 bases). Germline lookup yields CDR1 GTSNPN and CDR2 SVGIG (reference sequence). Trimming removed 1 base at V and 5 bases at J, with 14 bases between. The CDR3 covers 14 residues. The CDR3 reads CAWSEWGAWTEAFF. The CDR3 DNA follows: TGTGCCTGGAGTGAATGGGGGGCTTGGACTGAAGCTTTCTTT.

This chain links TRBV18 with TRBJ2-3, with unresolved D. The CDR3 extends over 13 amino acids. V was trimmed by 1 base and J by 3 bases, leaving 5 bases between them. The germline CDR1 and CDR2 sequences are KGHSH and LQKENI. The CDR3 is CASSPLQTDTQYF. CDR3 bases: TGTGCCAGCTCACCACTGCAGACAGATACGCAGTATTTT.

The rearrangement links TRBV19 to TRBJ1-2, with TRBD1 matching 7 bases. The V gene's germline CDR1 is LNHDA and CDR2 SQIVND (reference sequence). There are 14 residues in the CDR3. With 7 bases clipped from V and 8 bases from J, the junction kept 13 bases outside the gene matches. The CDR3 bases are TGTGCCAGTATCGAGGGGGCTGCCGTAGGAGGCTACACCTTC. It yields the protein CASIEGAAVGGYTF. The full variable domain, with the rest looked up from reference TRBV19 and TRBJ1-2, is DGGITQSPKYLFRKEGQNVTLSCEQNLNHDAMYWYRQDPGQGLRLIYYSQIVNDFQKGDIAEGYSVSREKKESFPLTVTSAQKNPTAFYLCASIEGAAVGGYTFGSGTRLTVV.

The chain employs TRBV23-1 and TRBJ2-7; D not resolved. Being an ORF, TRBV23-1 has a function that is uncertain. Trimming took 4 bases from V and 2 from J, leaving 21 bases between them. The CDR3 contains 17 residues. Here the CDR3 DNA reads TGCGCCAGCAGTCCGATGAAGGATTCGGCTGAGCCCTACGAGCAGTACTTC. Amino acid sequence: CASSPMKDSAEPYEQYF.

The table lists this clone with a count of one. The chain links TRBV7-8 to TRBJ1-4; 10 positions agree with TRBD1. This CDR3 has 16 residues. Unmatched junction bases numbered 11, after V lost 5 bases and J lost 8 bases. From germline, CDR1 is SGHVS and CDR2 FQNEAQ. This CDR3 is CASSLNFGTGDEKLFF. In DNA, the CDR3 is TGTGCCAGCAGCCTCAACTTCGGGACAGGGGACGAAAAACTGTTTTTT.

This chain connects TRBV7-8 to TRBJ2-7, with D hard to call. The CDR3 totals 13 residues. V lost 3 bases and J lost 3, with 9 bases in between. CDR1 and CDR2 (germline): SGHVS, FQNEAQ. The CDR3: CASSFRTLYEQYF. The CDR3 DNA sequence: TGTGCCAGCAGCTTCAGGACCCTCTACGAGCAGTACTTC.

The V and J genes are TRBV7-2 and TRBJ2-3; D unresolved. Trimming stripped 2 bases from V and 8 bases from J, with 20 bases between. This CDR3 is 16 amino acids long. The V gene's germline CDR1 is SGHTA and CDR2 FQGNSA. The CDR3 region is CASSLSGILASPTQYF. CDR3 coding DNA: TGTGCCAGCAGCTTATCCGGAATATTAGCCTCCCCTACGCAGTATTTT.

This chain joins TRBV19 and TRBJ1-1, with a weak D call TRBD1 (5 bases). Germline V gene data show CDR1 as LNHDA and CDR2 as SQIVND (reference sequence). The CDR3 loop spans 13 amino acids. Deletions cut 6 bases from V and 1 base from J, with 9 bases between. The CDR3 region has the DNA TGTGCCAGTAGATTCGACAGGAACACTGAAGCTTTCTTT. Its translation is CASRFDRNTEAFF.